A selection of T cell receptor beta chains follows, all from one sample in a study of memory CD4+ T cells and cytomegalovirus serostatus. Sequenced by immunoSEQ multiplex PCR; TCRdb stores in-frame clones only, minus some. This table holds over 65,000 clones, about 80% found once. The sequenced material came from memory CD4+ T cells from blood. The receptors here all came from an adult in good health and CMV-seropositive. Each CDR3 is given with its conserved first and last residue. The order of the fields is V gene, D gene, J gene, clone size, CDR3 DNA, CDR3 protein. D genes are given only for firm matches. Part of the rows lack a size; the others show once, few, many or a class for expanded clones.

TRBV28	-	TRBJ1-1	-	TGTGCCAGCAGTTTTTCGTCCCTGTGGGCTTTCTTT	CASSFSSLWAFF
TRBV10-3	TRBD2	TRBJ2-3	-	TGTGCCATCAGACTAGGGACTAGCGGGGGGGAAACAGATACGCAGTATTTT	CAIRLGTSGGETDTQYF
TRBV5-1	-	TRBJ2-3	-	TGCGCCAGCTCACCATCTAGCGAGGCAGATACGCAGTATTTT	CASSPSSEADTQYF
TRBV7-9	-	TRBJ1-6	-	TGTGCCAGCAGCTTGTCCTATAATTCACCCCTCCACTTT	CASSLSYNSPLHF
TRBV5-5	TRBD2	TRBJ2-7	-	TGTGCCAGCAGCTTGGGGCTAGCGGAGGCCTACGAGCAGTACTTC	CASSLGLAEAYEQYF
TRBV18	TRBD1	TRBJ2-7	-	TGTGCCAGCTCACCTCCAGCGACAGGGGGCGACGAGCAGTACTTC	CASSPPATGGDEQYF
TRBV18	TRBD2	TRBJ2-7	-	TGTGCCAGCTCACGACTGACTAGCGGGGGGGCCTACGAGCAGTACTTC	CASSRLTSGGAYEQYF
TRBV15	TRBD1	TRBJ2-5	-	TGTGCCACCAGCAGAGCCGGGACAGGGGAGGAGACCCAGTACTTC	CATSRAGTGEETQYF
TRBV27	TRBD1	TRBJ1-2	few	TGTGCCAGCTGGTCGGGACAGAGCTATGGCTACACCTTC	CASWSGQSYGYTF
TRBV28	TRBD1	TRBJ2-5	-	TGTGCCAGCAGCCAGGACAGGGGGTACCAAGAGACCCAGTACTTC	CASSQDRGYQETQYF
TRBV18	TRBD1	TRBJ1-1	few	TGTGCCAGCTCACCACGACAGGGAATGAACACTGAAGCTTTCTTT	CASSPRQGMNTEAFF
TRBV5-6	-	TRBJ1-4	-	TGTGCCAGCAGCTTAGAAAGGACAGCAACTAATGAAAAACTGTTTTTT	CASSLERTATNEKLFF
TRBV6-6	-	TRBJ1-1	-	TGTGCCAGCAGTCTCCGACAAGTCCCGATGAACACTGAAGCTTTCTTT	CASSLRQVPMNTEAFF
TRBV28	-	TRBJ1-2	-	TGTGCCAGCAGTGAGACCTTGGGGAGATATGGCTACACCTTC	CASSETLGRYGYTF
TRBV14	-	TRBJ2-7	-	TGTGCCAGCAGCCAAGTGGGCGGGGCTCGCTACGAGCAGTACTTC	CASSQVGGARYEQYF